This TCR beta chain was identified in a study of beta chain features in type 1 diabetes. Broader study findings: HLA influence on TCRB rearrangement stayed unresolved here. Type 1 diabetes patients showed a moderate but significant shortening of TCRB CDR3s in all four CD4+ subsets.

The CDR3 is 17 residues long. This clone was picked up a small number of times. The target antigen is unknown. The study reverse transcribed the entire isolated RNA, so it sequenced expressed TCRB transcripts. The data were produced by immunoSEQ multiplex PCR, yet TCRdb's version contains in-frame clones alone and is incomplete. Here the sample spans some 500,000 clones, approximately 10% being singletons. The chain uses TRBV1 and TRBJ2-3; the table's D call, TRBD1, has no DNA check behind it. TRBV1 is an annotated pseudogene. The sequence derives from a woman aged 18-35 years in good health. The sequencing sample was made of naive CD4+ T cells from blood. The CDR3 loop reads CTSSQDVGTGPTDTQYF. For the CDR3, the DNA is TGCACCAGCAGCCAAGATGTAGGGACAGGGCCCACAGATACGCAGTATTTT.